This T cell receptor (beta chain) was sequenced for a study of prognosis after radiotherapy for stage I lung cancer (TCRdb year 2021). Turning to the overall study: Between April 2018 and early 2019, fewer than 20 patients with stage I NSCLC were enrolled in Nanjing, China. Fourteen cases involved newly diagnosed primary stage I lung tumors, and roughly five involved oligometastatic NSCLC subsequent to surgical resection of the primary tumor. All patients were considered medically inoperable, owing to comorbidities in about a dozen and refusal of surgery in seven or eight. The cohort was made up of roughly 13 men and about 6 women, with a median age of around 70 years and an age range of about 50 to 90 years. On tumor histology, twelve patients had adenocarcinoma and six or seven had squamous cell carcinoma. SBRT was given in 3 to 5 fractions with a biologically effective dose of at least 100 Gy, using image-guided IMRT or VMAT. Concurrent therapy was not administered to any patient alongside SBRT. After SBRT, distant metastases developed in four of the 19 patients at a median of 7 months, while the remaining 15 patients had no significant progression. This study profiled peripheral blood TCR beta repertoires from stage I NSCLC patients before and after stereotactic body radiotherapy and linked the repertoires to distant failure. For each of the roughly 20 patients, one blood sample was taken before SBRT and one after, so the study sequenced about 40 samples in total. Overall results and qualifications from the work: Limitations of the study included a small cohort and short follow-up, and the study findings need independent validation. No adjustment for multiple comparisons was applied to any of the reported P values. No determination of tumor specificity was made for expanded TCR clones. After SBRT, the count of unique TCR clones dropped from a median of about 10,000 beforehand to 6,000 to 7,500 afterward (Wilcoxon paired P=0.011). Differences by metastasis status were reportedly seen in TRBV and TRBJ usage frequencies, involving two V genes at baseline and, after SBRT, nine V genes and two J genes. Post-SBRT Shannon entropy and its change from baseline were lower in patients who developed distant metastases; baseline Shannon entropy was not associated with metastases.

In this sample, this clonotype turned up many times. Its antigen remains unidentified. Base quality data are lacking; no much larger clone is found one base away. All patients had node-negative disease on CT and PET/CT, and none had a history of other malignancies or prior chemotherapy or radiotherapy. At each of the two time points, 6 to 7.5 milliliters of peripheral venous blood were collected into EDTA tubes. PBMCs were isolated by Ficoll-Paque Plus density-gradient centrifugation. Immediately after collection, samples were stored at -80 degrees C until analysis. Two rounds of multiplex PCR on genomic DNA were used to amplify the TCR beta CDR3 region. In the first PCR round, primers specific to each TRBV and TRBJ gene were used, and the primer sequences were filed in Chinese patent CN105087789A. Universal primers were used in the second PCR round. The Roche High Pure PCR Template Preparation Kit was used to extract genomic DNA from frozen PBMCs. Paired-end sequencing with 151 bp reads was performed on the libraries using an Illumina HiSeq 3000. The original methods were these. CutAdapt was used to discard raw reads that did not contain the multiplex PCR primer sequences. High-quality paired reads were merged into contigs with PEAR. MiXCR assigned TRB V, D and J gene segments to each contig by aligning to reference sequences. To remove sequencing errors, CDR3 sequences were clustered according to base quality and sequence similarity. Shannon entropy normalized by the natural log of productive TCR sequence number was used as the measure of diversity. To get clonality, Shannon entropy was divided by the natural log of the number of unique clonotypes, and that result was subtracted from one. Progression-free survival cut-offs for repertoire metrics were chosen using the Youden index of ROC curves, with analyses run in R 3.5.3. In TCRdb, the public reads were trimmed at Q25 with fastp and aligned with MiXCR, with productive beta chains retained. Under each unique CDR3 protein, matching rows form one entry showing the most common genes and DNA. In this record, the V and J calls reflect TCRdb's handling and not the investigators' own analysis. The table for this sample lists tens of thousands of distinct CDR3 sequences; about 30% of them were counted only once. Of the sample, 7.5% is held by the ten largest clones.

CDR1 and CDR2, looked up from the germline V gene, are MNHNS and SASEGT. The CDR3 holds 17 amino acids from the cysteine to the phenylalanine. Just the 51-base CDR3 DNA is kept, in frame starting at base 1. The junction shows trimming of 5 bases on V and 7 bases on J, and the gene matches do not reach 19 bases of it. This receptor was taken from a donor older than 45 with non-small cell lung cancer. The chain joins TRBV6-1 to TRBJ2-7, and 8 junctional nucleotides match TRBD1. Here the sequenced sample was PBMCs, taken before or after stereotactic body radiation therapy (not recorded which). The DNA sequence is as follows: TGTGCCAGCAGTTACAGTTTTACCGGGACAGGAAAAGGGGAGCAGTACTTC. It codes for CASSYSFTGTGKGEQYF.